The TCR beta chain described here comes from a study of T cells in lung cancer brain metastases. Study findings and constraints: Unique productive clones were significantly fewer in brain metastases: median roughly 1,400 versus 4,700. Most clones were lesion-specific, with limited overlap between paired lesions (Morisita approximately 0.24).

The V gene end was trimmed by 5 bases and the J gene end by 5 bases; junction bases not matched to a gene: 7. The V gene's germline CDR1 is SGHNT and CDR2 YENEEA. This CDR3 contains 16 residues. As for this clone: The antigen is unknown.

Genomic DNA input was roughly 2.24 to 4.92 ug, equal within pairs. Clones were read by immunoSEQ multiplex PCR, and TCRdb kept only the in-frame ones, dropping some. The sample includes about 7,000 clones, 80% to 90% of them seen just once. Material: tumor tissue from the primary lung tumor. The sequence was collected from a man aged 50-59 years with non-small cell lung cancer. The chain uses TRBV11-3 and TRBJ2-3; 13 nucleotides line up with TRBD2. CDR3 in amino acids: CASSPGLAGAVDTQYF. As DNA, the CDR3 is TGTGCCAGCAGCCCAGGACTAGCGGGGGCTGTAGATACGCAGTATTTT.